These 20 T cell receptor beta chains share one sample of origin, sequenced in a study of control samples from healthy donors and cancer patients. TCRdb's copy holds only in-frame clones and misses some; the assay was immunoSEQ multiplex PCR. The sample consists of about 70,000 clones, around 87% of them appearing once. The sample comprised PBMCs. These TCRs come from a woman aged 45-60 years with head and neck cancer.

The CDR3 loop reads CAWRPSGTGELFF. For the CDR3, the DNA is TGTGCCTGGAGACCCAGCGGGACCGGGGAGCTGTTTTTT. The chain uses TRBV30 and TRBJ2-2; possibly TRBD2 for D (6 bases). V lost 3 bases to trimming and J lost 5 bases, with 10 bases between them. CDR3 length: 13 residues. Germline CDR1 is GTSNPN and CDR2 is SVGIG (reference sequence).

This chain links TRBV11-2 with TRBJ2-5; D not certain. The length of the CDR3 is 13 residues. Trimming pared 4 bases from V and 4 bases from J, leaving 10 bases between. Germline V gene lookup returns CDR1 SGHAT and CDR2 FQNNGV. In DNA, the CDR3 is TGTGCCAGCAGCTACACCCCTAGAGAGACCCAGTACTTC. This sequence encodes CASSYTPRETQYF.

The chain couples TRBV20-1 to TRBJ1-6; D gene unclear. V lost 3 bases and J 0 bases, leaving 15 bases between the germline ends. The V gene's germline CDR1 is DFQATT and CDR2 SNEGSKA (reference sequence). The CDR3 runs 17 residues. The CDR3, as DNA: TGCAGTGCTAGTGTCCCGACTCAAGGCTCCTATAATTCACCCCTCCACTTT. Residues: CSASVPTQGSYNSPLHF.

The chain combines TRBV6-4 with TRBJ1-2; a possible D gene is TRBD1 (6 bases). The CDR3 covers 14 residues. From germline, CDR1 is MRHNA and CDR2 SNTAGT. V gave up 8 bases and J gave up 8 bases, with 21 bases separating them. The CDR3 sequence: CASQLQGGLGGYTF. The CDR3 DNA sequence: TGTGCCAGCCAGCTCCAAGGGGGGCTGGGGGGCTACACCTTC.

The chain is built from TRBV7-3 and TRBJ2-2; 8 nucleotides align to TRBD2. The CDR3 sequence is 17 residues long. Germline CDR1 reads SGHTA; CDR2 reads FQGTGA. V lost 4 bases and J lost 4; bases outside the gene matches: 11. The CDR3 DNA follows: TGTGCCAGCAGCTCCCTTGGTGGCGGGGGGCCCACCGGGGAGCTGTTTTTT. Translated, it gives CASSSLGGGGPTGELFF.

CDR3 protein: CASSEGGSYEQYF. CDR3 sequence (DNA): TGTGCCAGCAGTGAGGGAGGGTCCTACGAGCAGTACTTC. This rearrangement joins TRBV25-1 to TRBJ2-7; TRBD2 agrees at 7 bases. V dropped 3 bases and J dropped 1; count of bases not matched to a gene: 0. There are 13 residues in the CDR3. The germline V gene encodes CDR1 MGHDK and CDR2 SYGVNS.

The CDR3 nucleotides are TGTGCCAGCAGTTTATCTCCGGGAGGGCCCTACGAGCAGTACTTC. This translates into CASSLSPGGPYEQYF. The chain has TRBV27 and TRBJ2-7, with 8 bases matching TRBD2. The CDR3 has 15 amino acids. Germline CDR1 reads MNHEY; CDR2 reads SMNVEV (reference sequence). V dropped 0 bases and J dropped 2; count of bases not matched to a gene: 3.

CDR3 DNA sequence: TGTGCCAGCAGTTTAAGGGACAGGGGGCTGGGGACTGAAGCTTTCTTT. It specifies CASSLRDRGLGTEAFF. The rearrangement uses TRBV28 and TRBJ1-1; 12 bases fit TRBD1. The CDR3 contains 16 residues. The ends lost 2 bases at V and 5 bases at J; junction bases unmatched: 6. CDR1 is MDHEN and CDR2 is SYDVKM in the germline V gene. Full variable domain (rest looked up from reference TRBV28 and TRBJ1-1): DVKVTQSSRYLVKRTGEKVFLECVQDMDHENMFWYRQDPGLGLRLIYFSYDVKMKEKGDIPEGYSVSREKKERFSLILESASTNQTSMYLCASSLRDRGLGTEAFFGQGTRLTVV.

The gene calls are TRBV5-1 and TRBJ2-1; D ambiguous. Trimming cost V 2 bases and J 7 bases, with 16 bases left between them. CDR1 and CDR2 (germline): SGHRS, YFSETQ. The CDR3 sequence is 15 residues long. The CDR3 region is CASSFRAHTWNEQFF. The CDR3 coding sequence is TGCGCCAGCAGCTTTCGGGCCCACACATGGAATGAGCAGTTCTTC.

The chain uses TRBV5-1 and TRBJ1-5, with 8 positions matching TRBD1. Trimming at V came to 0 bases and at J to 6 bases, leaving 5 bases not matched to a gene. The CDR3 covers 15 residues. From germline, CDR1 is SGHRS and CDR2 YFSETQ. This CDR3 is CASSLVTGGGQPQHF. In DNA form, the CDR3 reads TGCGCCAGCAGCTTGGTTACAGGGGGAGGTCAGCCCCAGCATTTT.

The V call is TRBV28, the J call TRBJ2-3; either TRBD1 or TRBD2 may supply D (7 bases each). This CDR3 is 14 amino acids long. V was trimmed by 10 bases and J by 3 bases, leaving 17 bases between them. Germline CDR1 is MDHEN and CDR2 is SYDVKM. The CDR3 loop is CATRGGVSTDTQYF. CDR3 DNA: TGTGCCACCAGGGGGGGGGTTAGTACAGATACGCAGTATTTT.

The table lists this clone with a few counts. CDR3 bases: TGTGCCAGCAGCTTAAGGACAGGGGAGCAGCCCCAGCATTTT. Its translation is CASSLRTGEQPQHF. This sequence joins TRBV5-5 and TRBJ1-5, with TRBD1 matching over 9 bases. The CDR3 is 14 residues long. Looked up from germline, CDR1 is SGHKS and CDR2 is YYEKEE (reference sequence). After removal of 2 bases from V and 7 bases from J, the junction contained 4 bases not matched to a gene.

The J gene is TRBJ2-7, the V gene TRBV5-1; D ambiguous. In germline, CDR1 is SGHRS, CDR2 YFSETQ. This CDR3 comprises 15 residues. V was shortened by 6 bases and J by 0 bases, with 16 bases between the two germline ends. CDR3 amino acids: CASKYVGDGSYEQYF. CDR3 bases: TGCGCCAGCAAGTATGTGGGTGATGGCTCCTACGAGCAGTACTTC.

J is TRBJ2-2 and V is TRBV4-2, with TRBD2 identical over 10 bases. Germline V CDR1 and CDR2: LGHNA, YNFKEQ. The trim removed 4 bases at V and 2 bases at J, leaving 10 bases unmatched. The CDR3 is 18 amino acids. Written as DNA, the CDR3 is TGTGCCAGCAGCCGGACAGGAGCGGGGGGGACAAACACCGGGGAGCTGTTTTTT. Its protein is CASSRTGAGGTNTGELFF.

The chain couples TRBV18 to TRBJ1-3, with D unresolved. Germline CDR1 reads KGHSH; CDR2 reads LQKENI. This CDR3 spans 12 amino acids. The germline V and J ends were trimmed by 11 bases and 7 bases, with 15 bases remaining between them. CDR3 bases: TGTGCCGGAGTCAGTTTCCGGAACACCATATATTTT. It translates to CAGVSFRNTIYF. Using reference TRBV18 and TRBJ1-3 for the parts outside the CDR3, the full variable domain is NAGVMQNPRHLVRRRGQEARLRCSPMKGHSHVYWYRQLPEEGLKFMVYLQKENIIDESGMPKERFSAEFPKEGPSILRIQQVVRGDSAAYFCAGVSFRNTIYFGEGSWLTVV.

The chain recombines TRBV6-6 with TRBJ1-1; perhaps TRBD1 as D (5 bases). Trimming removed 6 bases at V and 7 bases at J, with 15 bases between. CDR3 length equals 13 residues. In germline, CDR1 is MNHNY, CDR2 SVGAGI (reference sequence). The chain's CDR3 is CASSPGVGGEAFF. CDR3 in DNA: TGTGCCAGCAGCCCCGGCGTCGGGGGTGAAGCTTTCTTT.

The V and J genes are TRBV5-5 and TRBJ2-1; 11 nucleotides match TRBD2. The CDR3 totals 17 residues. After removal of 7 bases from V and 0 bases from J, the junction contained 9 bases not matched to a gene. Looked up from germline, CDR1 is SGHKS and CDR2 is YYEKEE (reference sequence). The CDR3: CASRTLTSGGSYNEQFF. CDR3 DNA sequence: TGTGCCAGCCGCACACTCACTAGCGGGGGCTCCTACAATGAGCAGTTCTTC.

V is TRBV7-6 and J is TRBJ2-7; D is ambiguous. Trimming took 6 bases from V and 0 from J, leaving 12 bases between them. The CDR3 covers 14 residues. Germline CDR1 SGHVS, CDR2 FNYEAQ. CDR3 loop: CASSPVQTSYEQYF. The CDR3 nucleotides read TGTGCCAGCAGTCCAGTGCAAACCTCCTACGAGCAGTACTTC.

V and J are TRBV6-5 and TRBJ2-1; TRBD2 matches at 8 bases. The germline gives CDR1 MNHEY, CDR2 SVGAGI. This CDR3 contains 16 residues. Trimming cost V 3 bases and J 0 bases; bases outside gene matches: 4. Here the CDR3 reads CASSYSGDISYNEQFF. The CDR3 DNA follows: TGTGCCAGCAGTTATAGCGGGGACATCTCCTACAATGAGCAGTTCTTC.

This clone was counted only a few times. The chain carries TRBV30 and TRBJ1-3; D not certain. The V gene's germline CDR1 is GTSNPN and CDR2 SVGIG (reference sequence). V was pared by 0 bases and J by 4 bases, with 4 bases between. The CDR3 has 12 amino acids. The CDR3 nucleotides are TGTGCCTGGAGTGTCGCAGGAAACACCATATATTTT. Its protein is CAWSVAGNTIYF. Looking up the rest from reference TRBV30 and TRBJ1-3 gives the full variable domain: SQTIHQWPATLVQPVGSPLSLECTVEGTSNPNLYWYRQAAGRGLQLLFYSVGIGQISSEVPQNLSASRPQDRQFILSSKKLLLSDSGFYLCAWSVAGNTIYFGEGSWLTVV.